A single sample gave rise to the 12 T cell receptor beta chains below, sequenced in a study of cytomegalovirus exposure and HLA in healthy donors. Researchers ran the PCR with 60 Vbeta and 13 Jbeta primers. Generated by immunoSEQ multiplex PCR, the TCRdb table keeps only in-frame clones and is missing some. The sample lists some 170,000 clones, over 70% seen once, with around 3% in the top ten. Sequencing was carried out using PBMCs. These receptor sequences come from a male donor in good health and CMV-seronegative.

The V call is TRBV5-1, the J call TRBJ2-1; TRBD2 matches at 9 bases. Germline-derived CDR1 and CDR2 are SGHRS and YFSETQ. There are 15 residues in the CDR3. V lost 4 bases, J lost 6 bases, and 8 bases stayed unmatched. In DNA, the CDR3 is TGCGCCAGCAGCCTGGGTGTAGCGGGGGTCAATGAGCAGTTCTTC. Translating gives CASSLGVAGVNEQFF. Supplemented by reference TRBV5-1 and TRBJ2-1, the full variable domain reads KAGVTQTPRYLIKTRGQQVTLSCSPISGHRSVSWYQQTPGQGLQFLFEYFSETQRNKGNFPGRFSGRQFSNSRSEMNVSTLELGDSALYLCASSLGVAGVNEQFFGPGTRLTVL.

V is TRBV30 and J is TRBJ1-6; no clear D gene. The CDR3 loop spans 11 amino acids. Trimming took 5 bases from V and 7 from J, leaving 6 bases between them. Germline CDR1 and CDR2: GTSNPN and SVGIG (reference sequence). The CDR3 spells CAWELNSPLHF. DNA for the CDR3: TGTGCCTGGGAGCTGAATTCACCCCTCCACTTT.

This clone was seen a few times. V and J are TRBV10-3 and TRBJ1-2; TRBD1 is a possible D gene (5 bases). V shed 10 bases and J shed 0 bases, with 21 bases lying between them. This CDR3 is built from 16 residues. The germline V gene has CDR1 ENHRY and CDR2 SYGVKD. The CDR3 DNA reads TGTGCCAGCGCCCTCGGGGGGGGACTAGCTAACTATGGCTACACCTTC. The encoded protein is CASALGGGLANYGYTF.

V is TRBV6-4 and J is TRBJ2-1; 13 bases align to TRBD2. V shed 6 bases, J shed 16 bases, and the junction held 9 bases outside the gene matches. Germline CDR1 and CDR2: MRHNA and SNTAGT. CDR3 length: 13 residues. CDR3 sequence: CASSSGLAGVRFF. The CDR3 nucleotides are TGTGCCAGCAGCTCCGGACTAGCGGGAGTTCGATTCTTC.

The chain recombines TRBV18 with TRBJ2-3; 10 nucleotides match TRBD2. The V segment lost 0 bases and the J segment 14 bases; nucleotides outside the gene matches: 8. The CDR3 has 14 amino acids. In germline, CDR1 is KGHSH, CDR2 LQKENI. CDR3 region: CASSPPSGRQLVYF. CDR3 coding DNA: TGTGCCAGCTCACCACCTAGCGGGAGGCAATTGGTGTATTTT.

In the case of this clone: Other DNA sequences from this sample encode an identical CDR3 as well. V usage is TRBV30 and J usage is TRBJ1-5; TRBD1 might be the D (5 bases). The germline gives CDR1 GTSNPN, CDR2 SVGIG (reference sequence). The CDR3 has 14 residues. Trimming stripped 0 bases from V and 3 bases from J, with 9 bases between. The CDR3 spells CAWSVGGINQPQHF. CDR3 in DNA: TGTGCCTGGAGTGTTGGGGGGATCAATCAGCCCCAGCATTTT.

This clone was observed a few times. The V gene is TRBV28, the J gene TRBJ2-3; D is uncertain. Deletions cut 6 bases from V and 6 bases from J, with 10 bases between. CDR3 size: 12 residues. CDR1 is MDHEN and CDR2 is SYDVKM in the germline V gene. For the CDR3, the DNA is TGTGCCAGCAGCCGGGTGATGGATACGCAGTATTTT. Residues: CASSRVMDTQYF.

The chain combines TRBV27 with TRBJ2-7; the D gene is possibly TRBD2 (5 bases). This CDR3 is built from 16 residues. V was trimmed by 5 bases and J by 3 bases, leaving 20 bases between them. Germline lookup yields CDR1 MNHEY and CDR2 SMNVEV (reference sequence). CDR3 loop: CASSLEGQGTLYEQYF. The CDR3 nucleotides are TGTGCCAGCAGTCTCGAGGGCCAAGGCACCCTCTACGAGCAGTACTTC.

The chain's CDR3 is CASSLVGTDYGYTF. In DNA, the CDR3 is TGTGCCAGCAGCTTAGTGGGCACAGACTATGGCTACACCTTC. The chain combines TRBV7-2 with TRBJ1-2; D unclear. Germline V gives CDR1 SGHTA, CDR2 FQGNSA. V was clipped by 1 base and J by 3 bases, with 9 bases between them. The CDR3 runs to 14 residues. The complete variable domain, with remaining parts taken from reference TRBV7-2 and TRBJ1-2, reads GAGVSQSPSNKVTEKGKDVELRCDPISGHTALYWYRQSLGQGLEFLIYFQGNSAPDKSGLPSDRFSAERTGGSVSTLTIQRTQQEDSAVYLCASSLVGTDYGYTFGSGTRLTVV.

CDR3 amino acids: CASSMGHWQPQHF. CDR3 in DNA: TGTGCCAGTAGTATGGGGCACTGGCAGCCCCAGCATTTT. This chain joins TRBV6-6 and TRBJ1-5, with D perhaps matching TRBD1 (5 bases). Trimming took 9 bases from V and 7 from J, leaving 16 bases between them. Looked up from germline, CDR1 is MNHNY and CDR2 is SVGAGI (reference sequence). The CDR3 contains 13 residues.

This chain connects TRBV19 to TRBJ2-7; TRBD1 agrees at 9 bases. This CDR3 contains 15 residues. V gave up 6 bases and J gave up 2 bases; unmatched junction bases: 8. Looked up from germline, CDR1 is LNHDA and CDR2 is SQIVND (reference sequence). CDR3 sequence (DNA): TGTGCCAGTAGCCCAGACAGGGGGAGACCCTACGAGCAGTACTTC. Translated, it gives CASSPDRGRPYEQYF.

This sequence joins TRBV9 and TRBJ2-2; D is unclear. This CDR3 has 14 amino acids. V lost 3 bases, J lost 1 base, and 7 bases lay in between. Germline V gene lookup returns CDR1 SGDLS and CDR2 YYNGEE. This chain's CDR3 is CASSATVNTGELFF. CDR3 coding DNA: TGTGCCAGCAGCGCCACGGTGAACACCGGGGAGCTGTTTTTT.